The rows below give T cell receptor beta chains drawn from one sample of a study of T cells after yellow fever vaccination. MiXCR, applied by TCRdb to the 5' RACE reads, yields one record per CDR3 protein. This table has fewer than 400,000 distinct CDR3 sequences, about 6% appearing once. The sequencing here drew on PBMCs, taken 5 days after the yellow fever booster vaccination. All receptors come from a man aged 25 to 40 who received the YFV17D yellow fever vaccine. CDR3s include the opening cysteine and the closing phenylalanine or tryptophan. D genes are given only for firm matches. Only part of the rows carry a size: once, few, many, or a class if the clone is expanded.

d_gene: .; v_gene: TRBV28; j_gene: TRBJ2-4; abundance: .; CDR3aa: CASSHRQGLAKNIQYF; CDR3nt: TGTGCCAGCAGTCATAGACAGGGACTAGCCAAAAACATTCAGTACTTC
d_gene: .; v_gene: TRBV12-3/TRBV12-4; j_gene: TRBJ1-3; abundance: .; CDR3aa: CASTKGLTGNTIYF; CDR3nt: TGTGCCAGCACTAAAGGACTGACTGGAAACACCATATATTTT
d_gene: TRBD2; v_gene: TRBV27; j_gene: TRBJ2-7; abundance: few; CDR3aa: CASRAGGGAYEQYF; CDR3nt: TGTGCCAGCAGGGCGGGAGGGGGAGCCTACGAGCAGTACTTC
d_gene: TRBD2; v_gene: TRBV5-6; j_gene: TRBJ2-7; abundance: many; CDR3aa: CASSLFGLASEQYF; CDR3nt: TGTGCCAGCAGCTTATTTGGACTAGCGAGCGAGCAGTACTTC
d_gene: TRBD2; v_gene: TRBV20-1; j_gene: TRBJ2-1; abundance: many; CDR3aa: CSARRRGRGDEQFF; CDR3nt: TGCAGTGCTAGACGGCGCGGGAGGGGAGATGAGCAGTTCTTC
d_gene: TRBD2; v_gene: TRBV20-1; j_gene: TRBJ2-1; abundance: .; CDR3aa: CSARTSGSPYNEQFF; CDR3nt: TGCAGTGCGAGGACTAGCGGGAGTCCCTACAATGAGCAGTTCTTC
d_gene: TRBD2; v_gene: TRBV6-5; j_gene: TRBJ2-1; abundance: many; CDR3aa: CASALAGSVNEQFF; CDR3nt: TGTGCCAGCGCTCTAGCGGGATCGGTCAATGAGCAGTTCTTC
d_gene: .; v_gene: TRBV6-2/TRBV6-3; j_gene: TRBJ2-2; abundance: .; CDR3aa: CASSLTERNTGELFF; CDR3nt: TGTGCCAGCAGTTTAACGGAGAGGAACACCGGGGAGCTGTTTTTT
d_gene: .; v_gene: TRBV11-2; j_gene: TRBJ2-3; abundance: many; CDR3aa: CASSYLVGVMGDTQYF; CDR3nt: TGTGCCAGCAGCTACCTAGTTGGCGTGATGGGAGATACGCAGTATTTT
d_gene: .; v_gene: TRBV11-2; j_gene: TRBJ2-5; abundance: .; CDR3aa: CASSLDVGSGIGTQYF; CDR3nt: TGTGCCAGCAGCTTAGATGTAGGGTCAGGTATCGGGACCCAGTACTTC
d_gene: TRBD1; v_gene: TRBV5-1; j_gene: TRBJ2-2; abundance: .; CDR3aa: CASSLGTAGTGELFF; CDR3nt: TGCGCCAGCAGCCTCGGGACAGCAGGGACCGGGGAGCTGTTTTTT
d_gene: TRBD2; v_gene: TRBV11-2; j_gene: TRBJ2-1; abundance: many; CDR3aa: CASSSPGLAALHNEQFF; CDR3nt: TGTGCCAGCAGCTCGCCGGGACTAGCGGCACTTCACAATGAGCAGTTCTTC
d_gene: .; v_gene: TRBV5-1; j_gene: TRBJ2-2; abundance: .; CDR3aa: CASSLRNYTGELFF; CDR3nt: TGCGCCAGCAGCTTGAGGAACTACACCGGGGAGCTGTTTTTT
d_gene: TRBD2; v_gene: TRBV10-2; j_gene: TRBJ2-7; abundance: .; CDR3aa: CASSRDYPYEQYF; CDR3nt: TGCGCCAGCAGCCGGGACTACCCCTACGAGCAGTACTTC
d_gene: TRBD2; v_gene: TRBV6-2/TRBV6-3; j_gene: TRBJ2-5; abundance: .; CDR3aa: CASSSGLDPETQYF; CDR3nt: TGTGCCAGCAGTTCGGGACTAGACCCAGAGACCCAGTACTTC
d_gene: .; v_gene: TRBV5-1; j_gene: TRBJ2-5; abundance: few; CDR3aa: CASSFMGLKETQYF; CDR3nt: TGCGCCAGCAGCTTCATGGGGTTGAAGGAGACCCAGTACTTC
d_gene: .; v_gene: TRBV7-9; j_gene: TRBJ2-7; abundance: .; CDR3aa: CASSPKGGTGTYEQYF; CDR3nt: TGTGCCAGCAGCCCAAAGGGTGGGACGGGGACCTACGAGCAGTACTTC
d_gene: .; v_gene: TRBV6-5; j_gene: TRBJ2-6; abundance: .; CDR3aa: CASSYARDSGANVLTF; CDR3nt: TGTGCCAGCAGTTACGCGCGGGACTCTGGGGCCAACGTCCTGACTTTC
d_gene: TRBD2; v_gene: TRBV15; j_gene: TRBJ2-2; abundance: .; CDR3aa: CATSRLAGGTGELFF; CDR3nt: TGTGCCACCAGCCGGCTAGCGGGAGGCACCGGGGAGCTGTTTTTT
d_gene: TRBD2; v_gene: TRBV24-1; j_gene: TRBJ2-1; abundance: .; CDR3aa: CATAERSGRDNEQFF; CDR3nt: TGTGCCACCGCCGAGCGTAGCGGGAGGGACAATGAGCAGTTCTTC
d_gene: TRBD2; v_gene: TRBV20-1; j_gene: TRBJ2-1; abundance: few; CDR3aa: CSATDPGLARDEQFF; CDR3nt: TGCAGTGCCACCGATCCGGGACTAGCCCGGGATGAGCAGTTCTTC
d_gene: .; v_gene: TRBV18; j_gene: TRBJ2-3; abundance: few; CDR3aa: CASSPFRFTDTQYF; CDR3nt: TGTGCCAGCTCACCGTTCCGGTTCACAGATACGCAGTATTTT
d_gene: .; v_gene: TRBV20-1; j_gene: TRBJ2-3; abundance: few; CDR3aa: CSASWISLGTDTQYF; CDR3nt: TGCAGTGCTAGCTGGATTTCACTCGGGACAGATACGCAGTATTTT
d_gene: .; v_gene: TRBV5-1; j_gene: TRBJ2-2; abundance: few; CDR3aa: CASSLWGDSGELFF; CDR3nt: TGCGCCAGCAGCTTGTGGGGAGACAGCGGGGAGCTGTTTTTT
d_gene: .; v_gene: TRBV21-1; j_gene: TRBJ1-5; abundance: many; CDR3aa: CASSKPEGDQPQHF; CDR3nt: TGTGCCAGCAGCAAACCCGAGGGAGATCAGCCCCAGCATTTT
d_gene: .; v_gene: TRBV20-1; j_gene: TRBJ2-5; abundance: few; CDR3aa: CSARDLGRGEETQYF; CDR3nt: TGCAGTGCTAGAGACCTGGGGAGAGGGGAAGAGACCCAGTACTTC
d_gene: .; v_gene: TRBV4-3; j_gene: TRBJ1-2; abundance: few; CDR3aa: CASSQDQGMGGYTF; CDR3nt: TGCGCCAGCAGCCAAGATCAGGGTATGGGGGGCTACACCTTC
d_gene: .; v_gene: TRBV15; j_gene: TRBJ2-4; abundance: many; CDR3aa: CATSSGYRNIQYF; CDR3nt: TGTGCCACCAGCAGCGGTTATAGAAACATTCAGTACTTC
d_gene: .; v_gene: TRBV10-1; j_gene: TRBJ2-2; abundance: few; CDR3aa: CASSAFKSGELFF; CDR3nt: TGCGCCAGCAGTGCGTTTAAGTCCGGGGAGCTGTTTTTT
d_gene: .; v_gene: TRBV20-1; j_gene: TRBJ1-2; abundance: many; CDR3aa: CSARWVRQKNYGYTF; CDR3nt: TGCAGTGCTAGATGGGTACGGCAGAAAAACTATGGCTACACCTTC
d_gene: .; v_gene: TRBV7-2; j_gene: TRBJ2-7; abundance: few; CDR3aa: CASRLRAISSYEQYF; CDR3nt: TGTGCCAGCAGACTACGGGCTATAAGCTCCTACGAGCAGTACTTC
d_gene: .; v_gene: TRBV21-1; j_gene: TRBJ1-3; abundance: many; CDR3aa: CASSTPGRRNTIYF; CDR3nt: TGTGCCAGCAGCACGCCGGGACGGAGAAACACCATATATTTT
d_gene: .; v_gene: TRBV3-1; j_gene: TRBJ2-7; abundance: .; CDR3aa: CASSQVQYEQYF; CDR3nt: TGTGCCAGCAGCCAAGTACAGTACGAGCAGTACTTC
d_gene: TRBD1; v_gene: TRBV7-3; j_gene: TRBJ2-1; abundance: few; CDR3aa: CASSPGQGTPNEQFF; CDR3nt: TGTGCCAGCAGCCCGGGACAGGGGACTCCAAATGAGCAGTTCTTC
d_gene: .; v_gene: TRBV5-4; j_gene: TRBJ2-7; abundance: .; CDR3aa: CASTLDGSYEQYF; CDR3nt: TGTGCCAGCACCCTGGACGGCTCCTACGAGCAGTACTTC
d_gene: .; v_gene: TRBV20-1; j_gene: TRBJ1-5; abundance: few; CDR3aa: CSARAPGDQPQHF; CDR3nt: TGCAGTGCTAGAGCCCCAGGGGATCAGCCCCAGCATTTT
d_gene: .; v_gene: TRBV5-1; j_gene: TRBJ2-1; abundance: many; CDR3aa: CASSFGWAQGGNEQFF; CDR3nt: TGCGCCAGCAGCTTTGGATGGGCCCAAGGGGGCAATGAGCAGTTCTTC
d_gene: .; v_gene: TRBV5-6; j_gene: TRBJ2-2; abundance: .; CDR3aa: CASSLGTGNTGELFF; CDR3nt: TGTGCCAGCAGCTTGGGGACGGGGAACACCGGGGAGCTGTTTTTT
d_gene: TRBD1; v_gene: TRBV5-1; j_gene: TRBJ1-6; abundance: many; CDR3aa: CASSSWDRNSPLHF; CDR3nt: TGCGCCAGCAGCTCGTGGGACAGGAATTCACCCCTCCACTTT
d_gene: .; v_gene: TRBV20-1; j_gene: TRBJ2-3; abundance: .; CDR3aa: CSAIAAASGTDTQYF; CDR3nt: TGCAGTGCTATTGCAGCGGCATCAGGCACAGATACGCAGTATTTT
d_gene: .; v_gene: TRBV7-2; j_gene: TRBJ2-7; abundance: .; CDR3aa: CASSSTTGTGDEQYF; CDR3nt: TGTGCCAGCAGCAGCACCACCGGGACTGGGGACGAGCAGTACTTC
d_gene: .; v_gene: TRBV4-3; j_gene: TRBJ2-4; abundance: many; CDR3aa: CASSQDGWSKNIQYF; CDR3nt: TGCGCCAGCAGCCAAGATGGTTGGTCCAAAAACATTCAGTACTTC
d_gene: TRBD1; v_gene: TRBV2; j_gene: TRBJ2-3; abundance: many; CDR3aa: CASLRDRRTDTQYF; CDR3nt: TGTGCCAGCCTCCGGGACAGACGCACAGATACGCAGTATTTT
d_gene: .; v_gene: TRBV6-1; j_gene: TRBJ1-3; abundance: .; CDR3aa: CASRADIYSGNTIYF; CDR3nt: TGTGCCAGCAGAGCAGACATATACTCTGGAAACACCATATATTTT
d_gene: TRBD1; v_gene: TRBV12-3/TRBV12-4; j_gene: TRBJ1-1; abundance: many; CDR3aa: CASSRDRKNTEAFF; CDR3nt: TGTGCCAGCAGTCGGGACAGAAAGAACACTGAAGCTTTCTTT
d_gene: TRBD2; v_gene: TRBV24-1; j_gene: TRBJ2-7; abundance: many; CDR3aa: CATSHIAGVPSYEQYF; CDR3nt: TGTGCCACCAGTCATATCGCGGGGGTCCCCTCCTACGAGCAGTACTTC
d_gene: TRBD2; v_gene: TRBV10-2; j_gene: TRBJ2-3; abundance: .; CDR3aa: CASGTSGMIDTQYF; CDR3nt: TGCGCCAGTGGGACTAGCGGGATGATAGATACGCAGTATTTT
d_gene: TRBD2; v_gene: TRBV5-5; j_gene: TRBJ2-1; abundance: many; CDR3aa: CASSLELAGINEQFF; CDR3nt: TGTGCCAGCAGCTTAGAACTAGCGGGCATCAATGAGCAGTTCTTC
d_gene: .; v_gene: TRBV20-1; j_gene: TRBJ1-2; abundance: few; CDR3aa: CSGRSVLEYGYTF; CDR3nt: TGCAGTGGTAGGAGCGTCTTAGAGTATGGCTACACCTTC
d_gene: TRBD1; v_gene: TRBV7-9; j_gene: TRBJ1-5; abundance: few; CDR3aa: CASSLEGARQPQHF; CDR3nt: TGTGCCAGCAGCTTAGAGGGGGCCCGGCAGCCCCAGCATTTT
d_gene: .; v_gene: TRBV7-2; j_gene: TRBJ2-6; abundance: few; CDR3aa: CASRGANVLTF; CDR3nt: TGTGCCAGCAGAGGGGCCAACGTCCTGACTTTC
d_gene: .; v_gene: TRBV7-2; j_gene: TRBJ2-5; abundance: many; CDR3aa: CASSSIWGEETQYF; CDR3nt: TGTGCCAGCAGCTCGATTTGGGGAGAGGAGACCCAGTACTTC
d_gene: .; v_gene: TRBV11-2; j_gene: TRBJ2-2; abundance: many; CDR3aa: CASSQHTGELFF; CDR3nt: TGTGCCAGCAGCCAACACACCGGGGAGCTGTTTTTT
d_gene: .; v_gene: TRBV12-3/TRBV12-4; j_gene: TRBJ2-2; abundance: many; CDR3aa: CASSFGLPNTGELFF; CDR3nt: TGTGCCAGCAGTTTTGGGCTCCCGAACACCGGGGAGCTGTTTTTT